Listed below are T cell receptor beta chains from one sample, sequenced in a study of blood T cell repertoires in COVID-19. Generated by immunoSEQ multiplex PCR, the TCRdb table keeps only in-frame clones and is missing some. The data show about 210,000 clones, around 80% seen once. Sequencing was done on a sample of peripheral blood. These TCRs come from an elderly woman with COVID-19, enrolled during active disease. Each CDR3 is given with its conserved first and last residue. Each record gives: J gene, V gene, CDR3 protein.

j_call: TRBJ1-2
v_call: TRBV19
cdr3_aa: CASKGEGASFGGYTF

j_call: TRBJ2-1
v_call: TRBV6-5
cdr3_aa: CASSYWGGAYNEQFF

j_call: TRBJ1-1
v_call: TRBV2
cdr3_aa: CASRMTDVNTEAFF

j_call: TRBJ2-7
v_call: TRBV3-1/TRBV3-2
cdr3_aa: CASSPGQFYEQYF

j_call: TRBJ1-1
v_call: TRBV12-3/TRBV12-4
cdr3_aa: CASSLAQGSEAFF

j_call: TRBJ1-6
v_call: TRBV3-1/TRBV3-2
cdr3_aa: CASSQPGGYAPLHF

j_call: TRBJ2-3
v_call: TRBV11-2
cdr3_aa: CASSLGRGRTDTQYF

j_call: TRBJ2-2
v_call: TRBV28
cdr3_aa: CASSLKYQGAGELFF

j_call: TRBJ1-6
v_call: TRBV5-1
cdr3_aa: CASSRQGESPLHF

j_call: TRBJ2-3
v_call: TRBV18
cdr3_aa: CASSPSQGAGTQYF

j_call: TRBJ1-2
v_call: TRBV7-9
cdr3_aa: CASSWESYGYTF

j_call: TRBJ2-4
v_call: TRBV6-5
cdr3_aa: CASRGLAGDIQYF

j_call: TRBJ1-6
v_call: TRBV5-6
cdr3_aa: CASSLGPGPNSPLHF

j_call: TRBJ1-2
v_call: TRBV2
cdr3_aa: CASSRLTGGAGGYTF

j_call: TRBJ1-2
v_call: TRBV5-1
cdr3_aa: CASSPRDSSSRYGYTF

j_call: TRBJ1-6
v_call: TRBV9
cdr3_aa: CASSAEGPQVNSPLHF

j_call: TRBJ2-1
v_call: TRBV3-1/TRBV3-2
cdr3_aa: CASSHSGTRESPVF

j_call: TRBJ1-2
v_call: TRBV28
cdr3_aa: CASATGSAYGYTF

j_call: TRBJ2-2
v_call: TRBV5-4
cdr3_aa: CASRRSGGASTGELFF

j_call: TRBJ1-2
v_call: TRBV5-1
cdr3_aa: CASTVGRNGYTF

j_call: TRBJ1-1
v_call: TRBV6-1
cdr3_aa: CASSEAGAMNTEAFF

j_call: TRBJ1-6
v_call: TRBV9
cdr3_aa: CASSVLDSGSPLHF

j_call: TRBJ1-1
v_call: TRBV5-4
cdr3_aa: CASSPRGTLNTEAFF

j_call: TRBJ1-5
v_call: TRBV28
cdr3_aa: CASSVGSQPQHF

j_call: TRBJ2-5
v_call: TRBV7-2
cdr3_aa: CASSLAHGRGGETQYF

j_call: TRBJ2-1
v_call: TRBV7-3
cdr3_aa: CASSLVPGDNEQFF

j_call: TRBJ1-4
v_call: TRBV5-1
cdr3_aa: CASRTGQGGEKLFF

j_call: TRBJ1-5
v_call: TRBV7-3
cdr3_aa: CASSSQPDQPQHF

j_call: TRBJ1-3
v_call: TRBV28
cdr3_aa: CATRQALNTIYF

j_call: TRBJ2-7
v_call: TRBV5-1
cdr3_aa: CASSSGEGAYEQYF

j_call: TRBJ2-3
v_call: TRBV4-2
cdr3_aa: CASSQDGGGDTDTQYF

j_call: TRBJ1-1
v_call: TRBV6-2/TRBV6-3
cdr3_aa: CASSYTGTTEAFF

j_call: TRBJ2-7
v_call: TRBV18
cdr3_aa: CASSPFEGGQNYEQYF

j_call: TRBJ2-7
v_call: TRBV7-3
cdr3_aa: CASSFPGTWGYEQYF

j_call: TRBJ1-1
v_call: TRBV28
cdr3_aa: CASRPWGEGTEAFF

j_call: TRBJ2-7
v_call: TRBV5-6
cdr3_aa: CASSLAGQGGLYEQYF

j_call: TRBJ2-1
v_call: TRBV5-1
cdr3_aa: CASSLGGRAFDEQFF

j_call: TRBJ1-5
v_call: TRBV6-5
cdr3_aa: CASSWAQNQPQHF

j_call: TRBJ1-4
v_call: TRBV6-5
cdr3_aa: CASRIGGAGNEKLFF

j_call: TRBJ2-2
v_call: TRBV6-6
cdr3_aa: CASHPNRAGELFF

j_call: TRBJ2-7
v_call: TRBV9
cdr3_aa: CASSVASADYEQYF

j_call: TRBJ1-2
v_call: TRBV19
cdr3_aa: CASSIEAGFLYGYTF

j_call: TRBJ1-2
v_call: TRBV5-4
cdr3_aa: CASVPGPPVEGYGYTF

j_call: TRBJ2-1
v_call: TRBV15
cdr3_aa: CATSRLAGPYNEQFF

j_call: TRBJ2-1
v_call: TRBV14
cdr3_aa: CASTIQGSSYNEQFF

j_call: TRBJ2-1
v_call: TRBV12-3/TRBV12-4
cdr3_aa: CASNKGGTDEQFF

j_call: TRBJ1-1
v_call: TRBV3-1/TRBV3-2
cdr3_aa: CASSPADSLNTEAFF

j_call: TRBJ1-2
v_call: TRBV7-9
cdr3_aa: CASSLTATDYGYTF

j_call: TRBJ1-2
v_call: TRBV6-5
cdr3_aa: CASRQGLLGGYTF

j_call: TRBJ1-4
v_call: TRBV6-1
cdr3_aa: CASSGRTGGRDEKLFF

j_call: TRBJ1-2
v_call: TRBV4-1
cdr3_aa: CASSQGQVATHNYGYTF

j_call: TRBJ2-3
v_call: TRBV5-1
cdr3_aa: CASSLGNHYTDTQYF